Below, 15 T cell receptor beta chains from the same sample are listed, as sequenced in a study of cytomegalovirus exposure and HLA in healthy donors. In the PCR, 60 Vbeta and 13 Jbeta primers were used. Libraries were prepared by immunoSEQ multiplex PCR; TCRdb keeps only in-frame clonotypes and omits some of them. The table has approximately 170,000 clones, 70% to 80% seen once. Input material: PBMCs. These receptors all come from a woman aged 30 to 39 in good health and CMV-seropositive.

CDR3 amino acids: CSVIRGSAEAFF. CDR3 DNA: TGCAGCGTTATAAGGGGTTCTGCTGAAGCTTTCTTT. The chain joins TRBV29-1 to TRBJ1-1; weak D call: TRBD1 (5 bases). Trimming removed 5 bases from V and 6 bases from J, with 13 bases in between. The CDR3 runs 12 residues. Germline-derived CDR1 and CDR2 are SQVTM and ANQGSEA.

The CDR3 is CASGRQTSNTGELFF. CDR3 DNA sequence: TGTGCTAGTGGACGACAGACTTCGAACACCGGGGAGCTGTTTTTT. The chain recombines TRBV12-5 with TRBJ2-2; D is perhaps TRBD1 (5 bases). Trimming took off 6 bases at V and 0 bases at J, with 11 bases between the two ends. The CDR3 covers 15 residues. Germline CDR1 and CDR2: LGHNT and FRNRAP.

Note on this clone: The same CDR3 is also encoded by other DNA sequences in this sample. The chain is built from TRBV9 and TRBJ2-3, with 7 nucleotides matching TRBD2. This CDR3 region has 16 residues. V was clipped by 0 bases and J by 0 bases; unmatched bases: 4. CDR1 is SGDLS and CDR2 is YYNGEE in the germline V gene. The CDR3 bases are TGTGCCAGCAGCGTAGGACTAGCTCCGAGCACAGATACGCAGTATTTT. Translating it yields CASSVGLAPSTDTQYF. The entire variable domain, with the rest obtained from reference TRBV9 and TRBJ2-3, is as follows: DSGVTQTPKHLITATGQRVTLRCSPRSGDLSVYWYQQSLDQGLQFLIQYYNGEERAKGNILERFSAQQFPDLHSELNLSSLELGDSALYFCASSVGLAPSTDTQYFGPGTRLTVL.

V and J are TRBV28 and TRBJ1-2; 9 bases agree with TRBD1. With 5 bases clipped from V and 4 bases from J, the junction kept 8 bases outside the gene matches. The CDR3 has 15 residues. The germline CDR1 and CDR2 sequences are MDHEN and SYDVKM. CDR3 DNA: TGTGCCAGCAGTCTAACGGGACAGGGACTCTATGGCTACACCTTC. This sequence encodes CASSLTGQGLYGYTF.

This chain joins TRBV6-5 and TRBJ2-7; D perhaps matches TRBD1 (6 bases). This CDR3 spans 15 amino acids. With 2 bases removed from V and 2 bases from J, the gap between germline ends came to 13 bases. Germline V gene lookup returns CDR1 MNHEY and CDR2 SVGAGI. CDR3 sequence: CASSYRKGQAYEQYF. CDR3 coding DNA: TGTGCCAGCAGTTACCGAAAGGGACAAGCCTACGAGCAGTACTTC.

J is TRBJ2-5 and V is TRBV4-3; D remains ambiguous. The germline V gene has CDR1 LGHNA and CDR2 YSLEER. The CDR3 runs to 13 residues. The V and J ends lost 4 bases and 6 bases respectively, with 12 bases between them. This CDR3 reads CASSRSLVQTQYF. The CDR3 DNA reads TGCGCCAGCAGCCGAAGCCTCGTACAGACCCAGTACTTC.

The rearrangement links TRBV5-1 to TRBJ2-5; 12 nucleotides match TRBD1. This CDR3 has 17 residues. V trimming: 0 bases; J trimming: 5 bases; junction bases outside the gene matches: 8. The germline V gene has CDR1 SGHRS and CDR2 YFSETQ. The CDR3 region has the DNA TGCGCCAGCAGCTTGGCGTTCGGGACAGGGGGCAGGGAGACCCAGTACTTC. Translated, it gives CASSLAFGTGGRETQYF.

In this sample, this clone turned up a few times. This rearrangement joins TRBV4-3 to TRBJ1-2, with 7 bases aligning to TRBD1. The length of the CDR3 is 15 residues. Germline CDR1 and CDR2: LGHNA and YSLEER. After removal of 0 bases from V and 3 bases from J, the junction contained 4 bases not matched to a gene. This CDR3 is CASSQETGKHYGYTF. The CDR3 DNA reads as TGCGCCAGCAGCCAAGAGACAGGGAAGCACTATGGCTACACCTTC.

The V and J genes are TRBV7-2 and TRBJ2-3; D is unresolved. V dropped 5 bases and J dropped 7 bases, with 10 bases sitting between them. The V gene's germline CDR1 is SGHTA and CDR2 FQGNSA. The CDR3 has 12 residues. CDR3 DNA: TGTGCCAGCAGCCACACCAAGAATACGCAGTATTTT. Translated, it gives CASSHTKNTQYF.

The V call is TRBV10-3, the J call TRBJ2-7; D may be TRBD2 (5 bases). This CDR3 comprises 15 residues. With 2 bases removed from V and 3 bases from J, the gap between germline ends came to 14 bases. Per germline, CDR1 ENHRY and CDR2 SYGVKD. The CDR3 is CAISEGSSDVYEQYF. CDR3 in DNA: TGTGCCATCAGTGAGGGTAGTAGCGACGTCTACGAGCAGTACTTC.

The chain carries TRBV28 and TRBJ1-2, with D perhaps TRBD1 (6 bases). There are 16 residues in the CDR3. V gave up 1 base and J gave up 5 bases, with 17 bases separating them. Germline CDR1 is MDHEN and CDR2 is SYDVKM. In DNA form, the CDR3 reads TGTGCCAGCAGTTTATTTAGGTCAGGGGCTGGTTATGGCTACACCTTC. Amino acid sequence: CASSLFRSGAGYGYTF.

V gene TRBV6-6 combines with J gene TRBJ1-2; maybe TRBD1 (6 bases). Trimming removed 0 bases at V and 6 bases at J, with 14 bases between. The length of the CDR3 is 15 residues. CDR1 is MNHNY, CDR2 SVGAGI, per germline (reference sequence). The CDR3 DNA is TGTGCCAGCAGTTACTCCCGTCAGGGGCTCGATGGCTACACCTTC. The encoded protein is CASSYSRQGLDGYTF.

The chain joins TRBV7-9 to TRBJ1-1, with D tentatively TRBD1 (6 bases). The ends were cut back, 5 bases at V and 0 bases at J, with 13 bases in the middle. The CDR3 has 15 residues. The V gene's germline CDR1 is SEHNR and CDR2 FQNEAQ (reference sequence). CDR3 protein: CASSPITGMNTEAFF. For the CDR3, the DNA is TGTGCCAGCAGCCCAATAACAGGGATGAACACTGAAGCTTTCTTT. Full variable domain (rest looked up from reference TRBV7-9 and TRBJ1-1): DTGVSQNPRHKITKRGQNVTFRCDPISEHNRLYWYRQTLGQGPEFLTYFQNEAQLEKSRLLSDRFSAERPKGSFSTLEIQRTEQGDSAMYLCASSPITGMNTEAFFGQGTRLTVV.

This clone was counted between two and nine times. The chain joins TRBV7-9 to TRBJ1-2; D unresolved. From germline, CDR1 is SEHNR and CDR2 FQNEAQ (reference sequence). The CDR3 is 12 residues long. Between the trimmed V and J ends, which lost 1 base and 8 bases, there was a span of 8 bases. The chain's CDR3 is CASSLESGGYTF. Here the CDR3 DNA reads TGTGCCAGCAGCTTAGAATCCGGGGGCTACACCTTC.

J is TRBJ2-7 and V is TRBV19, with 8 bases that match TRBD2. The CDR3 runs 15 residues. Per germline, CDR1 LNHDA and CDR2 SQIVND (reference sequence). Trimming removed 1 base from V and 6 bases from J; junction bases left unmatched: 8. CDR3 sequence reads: CASSIVSSGSSEQYF. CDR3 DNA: TGTGCCAGTAGTATAGTTTCCAGCGGGAGTAGCGAGCAGTACTTC.